These T cell receptor beta chains were read from a single sample in a study of blood T cells in healthy people across ages. TCRdb reanalysed the 5' RACE reads using MiXCR and keeps one entry per CDR3 protein. The data show hundreds of thousands of distinct CDR3 sequences, roughly 49% seen once. Material for sequencing was blood. These receptors came from a woman in her sixties in good health. Each CDR3 is given with its conserved first and last residue. The order of the fields is clone size, D gene, V gene, J gene, CDR3 DNA, CDR3 protein. D genes are given only for firm matches. Clone size is not always given. Where it is, it says once, few, many or a class for expanded clones.

clone size: .; D gene: .; V gene: TRBV29-1; J gene: TRBJ1-2; CDR3 DNA: TGCAGCGTTGAATGGCATCTGAAAGGGTACACCTTC; CDR3 protein: CSVEWHLKGYTF
clone size: few; D gene: TRBD1; V gene: TRBV6-1; J gene: TRBJ2-2; CDR3 DNA: TGTGCCAGCAGTGAAGTACCGACAGGGGGCCTCCAGCTGTTTTTT; CDR3 protein: CASSEVPTGGLQLFF
clone size: .; D gene: .; V gene: TRBV7-3; J gene: TRBJ2-5; CDR3 DNA: TGTGCCAGCAGCTTTGGCTCTCCGGGCCAAGTGACCCAGTACTTC; CDR3 protein: CASSFGSPGQVTQYF
clone size: .; D gene: TRBD1; V gene: TRBV5-1; J gene: TRBJ2-7; CDR3 DNA: TGCGCCAGCAGCAAAGCCCGGGACAGGTTTTCCTACGAGCAGTACTTC; CDR3 protein: CASSKARDRFSYEQYF
clone size: .; D gene: TRBD1; V gene: TRBV29-1; J gene: TRBJ2-1; CDR3 DNA: TGCAGCGCCGGGACAGGGACAAAGCAGTTCTTC; CDR3 protein: CSAGTGTKQFF
clone size: .; D gene: TRBD2; V gene: TRBV7-2; J gene: TRBJ2-3; CDR3 DNA: TGTGCCAGCAGCTTGACTAGCGGGAAGGGCACAGATACGCAGTATTTT; CDR3 protein: CASSLTSGKGTDTQYF
clone size: .; D gene: TRBD1; V gene: TRBV4-2; J gene: TRBJ2-3; CDR3 DNA: TGTGCCAGCAGCCTCAGGGACAGACAAACAGATACGCAGTATTTT; CDR3 protein: CASSLRDRQTDTQYF
clone size: many; D gene: .; V gene: TRBV20-1; J gene: TRBJ2-5; CDR3 DNA: TGCAGTGCTGGGCGGACCCAAGAGACCCAGTACTTC; CDR3 protein: CSAGRTQETQYF
clone size: once; D gene: .; V gene: TRBV7-9; J gene: TRBJ2-3; CDR3 DNA: TGTGCCAGCAGCCCTAACGCCAGCCCGGATACGCAGTATTTT; CDR3 protein: CASSPNASPDTQYF
clone size: few; D gene: TRBD2; V gene: TRBV27; J gene: TRBJ2-7; CDR3 DNA: TGTGCCAGCAGTTGGGGACTAGCGGGAACCTACGAGCAGTACTTC; CDR3 protein: CASSWGLAGTYEQYF
clone size: .; D gene: .; V gene: TRBV7-2; J gene: TRBJ2-7; CDR3 DNA: TGTGCCAGCAGCAGGAAATTCAGGAACGAGCAGTACTTC; CDR3 protein: CASSRKFRNEQYF
clone size: .; D gene: .; V gene: TRBV6-5; J gene: TRBJ2-1; CDR3 DNA: TGTGCCAGCTGTCGGGGGTTTGACCAAGGGACCCAGTTCTTC; CDR3 protein: CASCRGFDQGTQFF
clone size: .; D gene: .; V gene: TRBV4-2; J gene: TRBJ2-1; CDR3 DNA: TGTGCCAGCAGCCCGCTAGCCCCTCGAGTCGATGAGCAGTTCTTC; CDR3 protein: CASSPLAPRVDEQFF
clone size: few; D gene: .; V gene: TRBV7-9; J gene: TRBJ2-1; CDR3 DNA: TGTGCCAGCAGCCCCGGCCGGGCTAGCTCCTACAATGAGCAGTTCTTC; CDR3 protein: CASSPGRASSYNEQFF
clone size: .; D gene: .; V gene: TRBV2; J gene: TRBJ2-3; CDR3 DNA: TGTGCCAGCAGTGAAGTGGGGAGCACAGATACGCAGTATTTT; CDR3 protein: CASSEVGSTDTQYF
clone size: many; D gene: TRBD2; V gene: TRBV29-1; J gene: TRBJ2-3; CDR3 DNA: TGCAGCGGATCTAGCGGGAGGGCCGGTACGCAGTATTTT; CDR3 protein: CSGSSGRAGTQYF
clone size: .; D gene: .; V gene: TRBV12-3/TRBV12-4; J gene: TRBJ2-1; CDR3 DNA: TGTGCCAGCAGTTTTCGGGACACTCCGTCCAATGAGCAGTTCTTC; CDR3 protein: CASSFRDTPSNEQFF
clone size: .; D gene: .; V gene: TRBV4-2; J gene: TRBJ2-1; CDR3 DNA: TGTGCCAGCAGCCAAGATTCCCTAGCGCGGCGGAATGAGCAGTTCTTC; CDR3 protein: CASSQDSLARRNEQFF
clone size: .; D gene: .; V gene: TRBV28; J gene: TRBJ2-3; CDR3 DNA: TGTGCCGGCAGTTTCAAGCAGGAGACAGATACGCAGTATTTT; CDR3 protein: CAGSFKQETDTQYF
clone size: .; D gene: TRBD2; V gene: TRBV9; J gene: TRBJ2-1; CDR3 DNA: TGTGCCAGCAGCGTAGGAGGACTAGCGGGCAAAAGCTCCTACAATGAGCAGTTCTTC; CDR3 protein: CASSVGGLAGKSSYNEQFF
clone size: .; D gene: .; V gene: TRBV5-1; J gene: TRBJ2-7; CDR3 DNA: TGCGCCAGCAGCCCCGGGGCAGACTACGAGCAGTACTTC; CDR3 protein: CASSPGADYEQYF
clone size: .; D gene: .; V gene: TRBV6-6; J gene: TRBJ2-7; CDR3 DNA: TGTGCCAGCAGTTACAGAGTAGAGGGGCGCGAGCAGTACTTC; CDR3 protein: CASSYRVEGREQYF
clone size: .; D gene: .; V gene: TRBV4-2; J gene: TRBJ2-6; CDR3 DNA: TGTGCCAGCAGCCCGGCGGGACAGACTAACTCTGGGGCCAACGTCCTGACTTTC; CDR3 protein: CASSPAGQTNSGANVLTF
clone size: .; D gene: .; V gene: TRBV28; J gene: TRBJ1-2; CDR3 DNA: TGTGCCAGCCGCAATCTCAACTATGGCTACACCTTC; CDR3 protein: CASRNLNYGYTF
clone size: few; D gene: .; V gene: TRBV18; J gene: TRBJ2-7; CDR3 DNA: TGTGCCAGCTCGTCGCCACCTCTCGAGACAGACTCCTACGAGCAGTACTTC; CDR3 protein: CASSSPPLETDSYEQYF